These 27 T cell receptor beta chains were all obtained from the same sample, sequenced in a study of shared clonotypes between healthy human individuals. Here immunoSEQ multiplex PCR was the method, and the copy in TCRdb shows in-frame clones only, minus some. The sample lists about 1.5 million clones, around 97% occurring once. Sequenced sample: naive CD4+ T cells sorted from blood. Described subset: CD45RA+ positively selected. The receptors stem from a man aged 30-40 years in good health.

The chain has TRBV10-3 and TRBJ2-1, with 8 bases fitting TRBD2. With V trimmed by 4 bases and J by 9 bases, 14 bases remained unmatched. Germline V gives CDR1 ENHRY, CDR2 SYGVKD. This CDR3 is 16 amino acids long. CDR3 DNA: TGTGCCATCAGTGTTCAGCGGGAGAAGGCGGTCGGTGAGCAGTTCTTC. It translates to CAISVQREKAVGEQFF.

This chain uses TRBV5-1 with TRBJ2-3, with 8 bases identical to TRBD1. The V gene's germline CDR1 is SGHRS and CDR2 YFSETQ. This CDR3 contains 18 residues. V shed 4 bases and J 2 bases; nucleotides not matched to a gene: 15. CDR3 amino acids: CASSIDRGVIQSTDTQYF. As DNA, the CDR3 is TGCGCCAGCAGCATCGACAGGGGTGTAATTCAATCCACAGATACGCAGTATTTT.

A note on this clone: Additional DNA sequences in this sample encode the identical CDR3. This chain uses TRBV5-1 with TRBJ2-3, with 11 bases lining up with TRBD2. V gave up 5 bases and J gave up 3 bases; unmatched junction bases: 5. From germline, CDR1 is SGHRS and CDR2 YFSETQ. This CDR3 contains 15 residues. CDR3 amino acids: CASRLAGVRTDTQYF. The CDR3 nucleotides read TGCGCCAGCAGACTAGCGGGAGTAAGAACAGATACGCAGTATTTT.

This clone was seen just once. This chain links TRBV10-1 with TRBJ2-3; D might be TRBD1 (6 bases). Germline V lookup: CDR1 WNHNN, CDR2 SYGVQD (reference sequence). The CDR3 covers 14 residues. Trimming shortened V by 2 bases and J by 4 bases, and 10 bases separated the two germline ends. The CDR3 nucleotides read TGCGCCAGCAGTGAGGTCAGGGGCTCAGATACGCAGTATTTT. Residues: CASSEVRGSDTQYF.

V gene TRBV6-5 combines with J gene TRBJ1-5, with a tentative D call TRBD1 (6 bases). Trimming removed 5 bases at V and 5 bases at J, with 13 bases between. The CDR3 has 14 amino acids. Germline V gene data show CDR1 as MNHEY and CDR2 as SVGAGI. The CDR3 reads CASSVDRAYQPQHF. CDR3 sequence (DNA): TGTGCCAGCAGTGTGGACAGAGCATATCAGCCCCAGCATTTT.

The rearrangement links TRBV6-5 to TRBJ2-5, with D perhaps TRBD1 (6 bases). Germline V gene data show CDR1 as MNHEY and CDR2 as SVGAGI. Trimming removed 5 bases from V and 5 bases from J, with 12 bases in between. The CDR3 has 13 residues. The CDR3 sequence is CASSDTGSETQYF. CDR3 nucleotides: TGTGCCAGCAGTGATACAGGGTCGGAGACCCAGTACTTC.

CDR3 loop: CASSTLNTEAFF. The CDR3 coding sequence is TGTGCCAGCAGCACCCTGAACACTGAAGCTTTCTTT. This chain connects TRBV5-5 to TRBJ1-1, with D unclear. The CDR3 is made up of 12 amino acids. The germline V and J ends were trimmed by 4 bases and 0 bases, with 4 bases remaining between them. Germline CDR1 and CDR2: SGHKS and YYEKEE (reference sequence).

The chain joins TRBV13 to TRBJ2-2; 8 bases align to TRBD2. V dropped 4 bases and J dropped 4; count of bases not matched to a gene: 8. CDR1 is PRHDT, CDR2 FYEKMQ, per germline (reference sequence). The CDR3 spans 16 residues. DNA of the CDR3: TGTGCCAGCAGCTCCCCGGGACTAGGTTCCACCGGGGAGCTGTTTTTT. It specifies CASSSPGLGSTGELFF.

The chain recombines TRBV5-1 with TRBJ1-5, with a weak D call TRBD1 (6 bases). The CDR3 contains 15 residues. The V gene's germline CDR1 is SGHRS and CDR2 YFSETQ. V gave up 3 bases and J gave up 3 bases, with 13 bases separating them. CDR3 sequence (DNA): TGCGCCAGCAGCTGGGGCGGACAGCTCAATCAGCCCCAGCATTTT. Residues: CASSWGGQLNQPQHF.

The V and J genes are TRBV4-3 and TRBJ2-2, with D possibly TRBD2 on 5 matching bases. Germline CDR1 reads LGHNA; CDR2 reads YSLEER. Trimming took 5 bases from V and 4 from J, leaving 11 bases between them. The CDR3 is 14 residues long. In DNA, the CDR3 is TGCGCCAGCAGCTATACCGGAGGCACCGGGGAGCTGTTTTTT. This codes for CASSYTGGTGELFF.

The chain has TRBV29-1 and TRBJ1-2, with 9 bases lining up with TRBD1. V gave up 1 base and J gave up 8 bases; unmatched junction bases: 17. The CDR3 extends over 17 amino acids. Germline V gene sequence: CDR1 SQVTM, CDR2 ANQGSEA. The CDR3: CSVEARDRDPLSYGYTF. The CDR3 bases are TGCAGCGTTGAAGCCCGGGACAGGGACCCCCTATCATACGGCTACACCTTC. The whole variable domain, filled in from reference TRBV29-1 and TRBJ1-2, reads SAVISQKPSRDICQRGTSLTIQCQVDSQVTMMFWYRQQPGQSLTLIATANQGSEATYESGFVIDKFPISRPNLTFSTLTVSNMSPEDSSIYLCSVEARDRDPLSYGYTFGSGTRLTVV.

This clone was seen a single time. The chain uses TRBV4-2 and TRBJ1-3; D is perhaps TRBD1 (5 bases). This CDR3 has 17 residues. Per germline, CDR1 LGHNA and CDR2 YNFKEQ. Trimming took 0 bases from V and 2 from J, leaving 14 bases between them. The CDR3 loop is CASSQDDYRGTGNTIYF. Here the CDR3 DNA reads TGTGCCAGCAGCCAAGATGACTATCGGGGGACTGGAAACACCATATATTTT.

J is TRBJ2-3 and V is TRBV4-1; TRBD2 agrees at 9 bases. Germline V gives CDR1 MGHRA, CDR2 YSYEKL. The CDR3 spans 15 residues. The V and J ends lost 3 bases and 4 bases, in that order; junction bases with no gene match: 5. The CDR3 DNA is TGCGCCAGCAGCCATAGCGGGAGTGGCGCAGATACGCAGTATTTT. Amino acids: CASSHSGSGADTQYF.

V gene TRBV5-4 combines with J gene TRBJ2-5, with TRBD2 matching over 10 bases. The J segment lost 5 bases and the V segment lost 1 base, leaving 8 bases of the junction unmatched. CDR1 is SGHNT and CDR2 is YYREEE in the germline V gene (reference sequence). The CDR3 covers 16 residues. CDR3 amino acids: CASSLSLAGVGETQYF. CDR3 DNA sequence: TGTGCCAGCAGCTTGTCCCTAGCGGGAGTAGGGGAGACCCAGTACTTC.

The chain links TRBV30 to TRBJ2-1; no definite D call. The V gene lost 3 bases and the J gene lost 9 bases, with 9 bases spanning the gap. The CDR3 is made up of 11 amino acids. Germline V gene data show CDR1 as GTSNPN and CDR2 as SVGIG (reference sequence). The CDR3 is CAWSPLSEQFF. The CDR3 bases are TGTGCCTGGAGCCCTTTGTCTGAGCAGTTCTTC.

The J gene is TRBJ1-1, the V gene TRBV7-9; 9 positions agree with TRBD1. This CDR3 is 16 amino acids long. CDR1 SEHNR and CDR2 FQNEAQ come from the germline V gene (reference sequence). After removal of 5 bases from V and 1 base from J, the junction contained 8 bases not matched to a gene. The CDR3 nucleotides read TGTGCCAGCAGCCTCAAACAGGGGGCGCCGAACACTGAAGCTTTCTTT. This gives the protein CASSLKQGAPNTEAFF.

V usage is TRBV11-2 and J usage is TRBJ2-1; TRBD2 matches at 8 bases. J gave up 3 bases and V 10 bases, and 11 bases lay outside the gene matches. CDR3 length: 15 amino acids. CDR1 and CDR2 (germline): SGHAT, FQNNGV. CDR3 loop: CATQKTSGIYNEQFF. The CDR3 coding sequence is TGTGCCACCCAGAAAACTAGCGGCATCTACAATGAGCAGTTCTTC. The full variable domain, completed using reference TRBV11-2 and TRBJ2-1, is EAGVAQSPRYKIIEKRQSVAFWCNPISGHATLYWYQQILGQGPKLLIQFQNNGVVDDSQLPKDRFSAERLKGVDSTLKIQPAKLEDSAVYLCATQKTSGIYNEQFFGPGTRLTVL.

The chain uses TRBV7-9 and TRBJ2-1, with a weak D call TRBD1 (6 bases). The CDR3 is 17 residues long. The V gene's germline CDR1 is SEHNR and CDR2 FQNEAQ (reference sequence). V was cut by 3 bases and J by 5 bases, with 20 bases left in between. The CDR3 sequence is CASSFQGSSNANNEQFF. CDR3 in DNA: TGTGCCAGCAGCTTTCAGGGGAGCAGCAACGCAAACAATGAGCAGTTCTTC.

V is TRBV10-3 and J is TRBJ2-4; 9 positions match TRBD2. This CDR3 region has 18 residues. Trimming at V came to 6 bases and at J to 8 bases, leaving 20 bases not matched to a gene. The germline CDR1 and CDR2 sequences are ENHRY and SYGVKD. CDR3 nucleotide sequence: TGTGCCATCAGCCCGATGATTGTAGCGGGAGCTCGGTGGGACATTCAGTACTTC. The encoded protein is CAISPMIVAGARWDIQYF.

This rearrangement joins TRBV4-2 to TRBJ2-5; D is unresolved. The CDR3 length is 17 residues. Germline V gene lookup returns CDR1 LGHNA and CDR2 YNFKEQ. Trimming pared 0 bases from V and 5 bases from J, leaving 19 bases between. CDR3 amino acids: CASSQENLAGGSETQYF. DNA for the CDR3: TGTGCCAGCAGCCAAGAAAACCTCGCAGGTGGTTCCGAGACCCAGTACTTC.

The J gene is TRBJ1-3, the V gene TRBV5-1; D gene unclear. There are 13 residues in the CDR3. CDR1 is SGHRS and CDR2 is YFSETQ in the germline V gene. V was clipped by 1 base and J by 3 bases, with 5 bases between them. This CDR3 is CASSLSGGNTIYF. CDR3 DNA sequence: TGCGCCAGCAGCTTGAGTGGTGGAAACACCATATATTTT.

This sequence joins TRBV20-1 and TRBJ1-2; D remains unclear. The CDR3 totals 11 residues. In germline, CDR1 is DFQATT, CDR2 SNEGSKA (reference sequence). V was trimmed by 5 bases and J by 4 bases, leaving 8 bases between them. For the CDR3, the DNA is TGCAGTGCTTCGGGTCTCTATGGCTACACCTTC. Amino acids: CSASGLYGYTF.

This sequence joins TRBV7-9 and TRBJ1-2; tentatively, D is TRBD1 (5 bases). The CDR3 is made up of 14 amino acids. Trimming took off 2 bases at V and 2 bases at J, with 9 bases between the two ends. In germline, CDR1 is SEHNR, CDR2 FQNEAQ (reference sequence). The CDR3 DNA reads TGTGCCAGCAGCTTAAGTGCAGGGAACTATGGCTACACCTTC. Protein product: CASSLSAGNYGYTF.

This chain joins TRBV6-4 and TRBJ2-4; D is ambiguous. The V end was cut by 10 bases, the J end by 3 bases, with 19 bases between. From germline, CDR1 is MRHNA and CDR2 SNTAGT. The CDR3 contains 15 residues. The CDR3 DNA is TGTGCCAACCGGCCGGGCTGGGAAGTCAAAAACATTCAGTACTTC. This gives the protein CANRPGWEVKNIQYF.

The chain employs TRBV27 and TRBJ2-2; D unclear. Trimming shortened V by 7 bases and J by 1 base, and 7 bases separated the two germline ends. CDR1 and CDR2 from the germline V gene are MNHEY and SMNVEV (reference sequence). The CDR3 loop spans 13 amino acids. CDR3 nucleotide sequence: TGTGCCAGCAACAGACGGAACACCGGGGAGCTGTTTTTT. Encoded protein: CASNRRNTGELFF.

This rearrangement joins TRBV27 to TRBJ2-1, with D unclear. The germline V and J ends were trimmed by 2 bases and 2 bases, with 10 bases remaining between them. Per the germline V gene, CDR1 is MNHEY and CDR2 is SMNVEV (reference sequence). The CDR3 totals 15 residues. This CDR3 is CASSLKAAAYNEQFF. In DNA form, the CDR3 reads TGTGCCAGCAGTTTAAAGGCGGCCGCCTACAATGAGCAGTTCTTC.

This rearrangement joins TRBV5-1 to TRBJ2-1; D remains ambiguous. V shed 0 bases and J shed 4 bases, with 8 bases lying between them. CDR3 length: 14 residues. Germline V gene lookup returns CDR1 SGHRS and CDR2 YFSETQ. The chain's CDR3 is CASSLDRIYNEQFF. The CDR3 DNA sequence: TGCGCCAGCAGCTTGGACCGAATATACAATGAGCAGTTCTTC.